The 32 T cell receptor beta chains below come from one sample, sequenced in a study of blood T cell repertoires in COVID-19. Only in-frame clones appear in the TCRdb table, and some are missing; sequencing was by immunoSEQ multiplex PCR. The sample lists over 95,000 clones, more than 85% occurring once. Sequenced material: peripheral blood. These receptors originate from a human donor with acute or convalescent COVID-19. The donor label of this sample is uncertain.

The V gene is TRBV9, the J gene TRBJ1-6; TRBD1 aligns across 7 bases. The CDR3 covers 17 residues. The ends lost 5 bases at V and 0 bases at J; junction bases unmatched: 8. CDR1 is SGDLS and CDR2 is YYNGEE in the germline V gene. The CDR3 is CASSKGQERSYNSPLHF. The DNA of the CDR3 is TGTGCCAGCAGTAAAGGACAGGAGCGCTCCTATAATTCACCCCTCCACTTT.

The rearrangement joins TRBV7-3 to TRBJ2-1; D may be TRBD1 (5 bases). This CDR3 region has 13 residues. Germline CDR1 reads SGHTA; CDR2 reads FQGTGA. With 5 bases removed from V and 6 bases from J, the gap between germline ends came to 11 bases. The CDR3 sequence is CASSGQGGNEQFF. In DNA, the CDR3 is TGTGCCAGCAGCGGGCAGGGTGGCAATGAGCAGTTCTTC.

In nucleotides, the CDR3 is TGTGCCGCCCGGGACAGGGCAAATGAAAAACTGTTTTTT. Translating it yields CAARDRANEKLFF. The rearrangement joins TRBV6-5 to TRBJ1-4, with 9 nucleotides matching TRBD1. V trimming: 11 bases; J trimming: 5 bases; junction bases outside the gene matches: 6. Germline V gene lookup returns CDR1 MNHEY and CDR2 SVGAGI. CDR3 size: 13 residues.

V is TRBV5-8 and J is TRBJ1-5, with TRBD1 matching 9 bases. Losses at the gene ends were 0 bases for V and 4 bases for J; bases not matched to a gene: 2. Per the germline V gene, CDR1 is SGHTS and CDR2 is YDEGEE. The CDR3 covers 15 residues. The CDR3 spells CASSLEGTGNQPQHF. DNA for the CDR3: TGTGCCAGCAGCTTGGAAGGGACAGGGAATCAGCCCCAGCATTTT.

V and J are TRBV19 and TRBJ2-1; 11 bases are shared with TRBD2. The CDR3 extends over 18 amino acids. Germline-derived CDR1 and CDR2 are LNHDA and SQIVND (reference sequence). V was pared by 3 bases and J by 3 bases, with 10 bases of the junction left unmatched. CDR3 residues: CASSMASASGGYYNEQFF. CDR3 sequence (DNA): TGTGCCAGTAGTATGGCGTCTGCTAGCGGGGGGTACTACAATGAGCAGTTCTTC.

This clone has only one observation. The CDR3 region is CASSLRGRAFSPLHF. CDR3 sequence (DNA): TGTGCCAGCAGTTTACGAGGCAGGGCTTTTTCACCCCTCCACTTT. The genes are TRBV28 and TRBJ1-6; TRBD1 is a possible D gene (5 bases). Germline CDR1 reads MDHEN; CDR2 reads SYDVKM. Trimming left V 2 bases short and J 9 bases short, with 14 bases between. CDR3 size: 15 residues.

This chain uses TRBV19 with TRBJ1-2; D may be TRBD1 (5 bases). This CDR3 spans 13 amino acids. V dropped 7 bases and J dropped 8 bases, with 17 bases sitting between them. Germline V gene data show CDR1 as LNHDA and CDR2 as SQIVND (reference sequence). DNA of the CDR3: TGTGCCAGTAAAGTCGACAGATTTGAAGGCTACACCTTC. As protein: CASKVDRFEGYTF.

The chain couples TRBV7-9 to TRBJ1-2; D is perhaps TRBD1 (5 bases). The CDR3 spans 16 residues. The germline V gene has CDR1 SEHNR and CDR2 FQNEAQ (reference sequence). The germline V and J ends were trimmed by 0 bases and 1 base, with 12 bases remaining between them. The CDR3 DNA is TGTGCCAGCAGCTTAGCAGGCTGGACATTTAACTATGGCTACACCTTC. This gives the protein CASSLAGWTFNYGYTF.

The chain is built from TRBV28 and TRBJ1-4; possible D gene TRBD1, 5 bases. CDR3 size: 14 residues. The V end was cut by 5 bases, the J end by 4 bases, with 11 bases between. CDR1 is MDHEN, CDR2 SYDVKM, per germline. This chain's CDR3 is CASSPQGFNEKLFF. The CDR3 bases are TGTGCCAGCAGTCCTCAGGGATTTAATGAAAAACTGTTTTTT.

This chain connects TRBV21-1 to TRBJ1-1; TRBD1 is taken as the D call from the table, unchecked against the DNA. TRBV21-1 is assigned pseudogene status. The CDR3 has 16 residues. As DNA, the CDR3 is TGTGCCAGCAGCAAGAATGAGGGGGCTGGGGGCACTGAAGCTTTCTTT. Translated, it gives CASSKNEGAGGTEAFF.

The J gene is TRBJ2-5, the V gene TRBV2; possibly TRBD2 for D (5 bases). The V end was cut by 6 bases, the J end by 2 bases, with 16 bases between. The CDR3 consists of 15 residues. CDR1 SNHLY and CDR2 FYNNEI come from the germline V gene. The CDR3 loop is CASSLRGSGQETQYF. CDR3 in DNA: TGTGCCAGCAGCCTTCGGGGTTCGGGGCAAGAGACCCAGTACTTC.

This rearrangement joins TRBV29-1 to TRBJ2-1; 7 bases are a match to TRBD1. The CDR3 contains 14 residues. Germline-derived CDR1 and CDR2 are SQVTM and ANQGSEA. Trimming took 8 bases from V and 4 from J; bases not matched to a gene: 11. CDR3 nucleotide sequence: TGCAGCCCGAATATGGACAGGCCTTACAATGAGCAGTTCTTC. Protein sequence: CSPNMDRPYNEQFF.

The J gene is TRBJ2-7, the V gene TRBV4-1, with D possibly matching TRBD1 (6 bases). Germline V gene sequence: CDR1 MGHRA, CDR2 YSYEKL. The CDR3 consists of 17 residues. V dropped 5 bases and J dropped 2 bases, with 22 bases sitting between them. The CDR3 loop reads CASSTRVLGGQTYEQYF. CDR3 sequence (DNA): TGCGCCAGCAGCACACGAGTTCTCGGAGGACAGACCTACGAGCAGTACTTC.

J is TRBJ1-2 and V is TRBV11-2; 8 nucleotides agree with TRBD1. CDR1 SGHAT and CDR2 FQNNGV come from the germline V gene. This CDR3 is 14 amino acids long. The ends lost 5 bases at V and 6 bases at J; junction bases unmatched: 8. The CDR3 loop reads CASSTQGAGDGYTF. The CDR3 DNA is TGTGCCAGCAGCACTCAGGGGGCCGGAGATGGCTACACCTTC.

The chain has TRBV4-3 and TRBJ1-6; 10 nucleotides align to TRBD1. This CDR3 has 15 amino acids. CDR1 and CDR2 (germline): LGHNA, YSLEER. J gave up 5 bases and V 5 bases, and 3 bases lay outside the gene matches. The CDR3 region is CASSTGTGDNSPLHF. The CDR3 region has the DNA TGCGCCAGCAGCACTGGGACAGGGGATAATTCACCCCTCCACTTT.

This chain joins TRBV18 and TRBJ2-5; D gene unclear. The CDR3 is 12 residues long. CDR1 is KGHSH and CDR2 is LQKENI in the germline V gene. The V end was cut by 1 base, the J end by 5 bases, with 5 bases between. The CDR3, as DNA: TGTGCCAGCTCACCACGCCAGGAGACCCAGTACTTC. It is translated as CASSPRQETQYF.

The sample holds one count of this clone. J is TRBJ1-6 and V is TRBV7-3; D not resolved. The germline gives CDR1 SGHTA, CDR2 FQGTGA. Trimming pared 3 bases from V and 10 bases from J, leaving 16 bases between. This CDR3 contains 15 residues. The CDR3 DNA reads TGTGCCAGCAGCTTCGACGGTCGTGGGAGGTCACCCCTCCACTTT. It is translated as CASSFDGRGRSPLHF. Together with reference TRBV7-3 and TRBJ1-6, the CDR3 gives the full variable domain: GAGVSQTPSNKVTEKGKYVELRCDPISGHTALYWYRQSLGQGPEFLIYFQGTGAADDSGLPNDRFFAVRPEGSVSTLKIQRTERGDSAVYLCASSFDGRGRSPLHFGNGTRLTVT.

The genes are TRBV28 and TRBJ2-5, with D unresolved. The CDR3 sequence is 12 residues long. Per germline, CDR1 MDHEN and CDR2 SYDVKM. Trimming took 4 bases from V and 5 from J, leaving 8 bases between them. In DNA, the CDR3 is TGTGCCAGCAGTTCGGGTGAGGAGACCCAGTACTTC. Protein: CASSSGEETQYF.

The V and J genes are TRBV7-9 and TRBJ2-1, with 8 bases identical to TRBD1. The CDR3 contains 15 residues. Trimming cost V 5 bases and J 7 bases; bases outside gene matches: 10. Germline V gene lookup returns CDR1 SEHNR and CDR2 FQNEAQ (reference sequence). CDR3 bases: TGTGCCAGCAGCCGGGGACAGGACTCTACGAATGAGCAGTTCTTC. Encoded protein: CASSRGQDSTNEQFF. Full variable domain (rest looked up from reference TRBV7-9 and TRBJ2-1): DTGVSQNPRHKITKRGQNVTFRCDPISEHNRLYWYRQTLGQGPEFLTYFQNEAQLEKSRLLSDRFSAERPKGSFSTLEIQRTEQGDSAMYLCASSRGQDSTNEQFFGPGTRLTVL.

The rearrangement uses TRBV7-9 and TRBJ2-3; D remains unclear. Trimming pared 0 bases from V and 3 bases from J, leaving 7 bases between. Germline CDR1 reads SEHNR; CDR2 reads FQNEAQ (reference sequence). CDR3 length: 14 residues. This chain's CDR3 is CASSLAVGTDTQYF. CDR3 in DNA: TGTGCCAGCAGCTTAGCGGTCGGGACAGATACGCAGTATTTT.

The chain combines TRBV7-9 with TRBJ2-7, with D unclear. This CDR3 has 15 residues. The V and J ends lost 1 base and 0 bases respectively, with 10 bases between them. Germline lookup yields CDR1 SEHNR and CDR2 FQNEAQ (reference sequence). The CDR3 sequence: CASSLVPGSSYEQYF. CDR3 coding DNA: TGTGCCAGCAGCTTAGTGCCAGGTAGCTCCTACGAGCAGTACTTC.

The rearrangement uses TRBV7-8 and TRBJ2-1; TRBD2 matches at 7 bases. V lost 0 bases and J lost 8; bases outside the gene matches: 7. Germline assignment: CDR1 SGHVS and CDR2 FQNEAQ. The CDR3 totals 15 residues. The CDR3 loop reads CASSLAPVGGHEQFF. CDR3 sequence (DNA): TGTGCCAGCAGCTTAGCGCCTGTGGGAGGGCATGAGCAGTTCTTC.

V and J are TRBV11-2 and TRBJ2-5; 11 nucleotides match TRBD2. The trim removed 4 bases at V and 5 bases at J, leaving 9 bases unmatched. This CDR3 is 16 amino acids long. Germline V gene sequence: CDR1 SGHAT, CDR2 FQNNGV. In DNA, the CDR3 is TGTGCCAGCAGCTCCTTAGCGGGAGGGCCGAGTGAGACCCAGTACTTC. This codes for CASSSLAGGPSETQYF. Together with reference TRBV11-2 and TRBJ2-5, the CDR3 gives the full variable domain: EAGVAQSPRYKIIEKRQSVAFWCNPISGHATLYWYQQILGQGPKLLIQFQNNGVVDDSQLPKDRFSAERLKGVDSTLKIQPAKLEDSAVYLCASSSLAGGPSETQYFGPGTRLLVL.

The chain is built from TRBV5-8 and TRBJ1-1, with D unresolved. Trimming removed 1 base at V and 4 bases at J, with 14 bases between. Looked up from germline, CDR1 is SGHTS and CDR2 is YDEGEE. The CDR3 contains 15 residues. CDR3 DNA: TGTGCCAGCAGCTTGTGGGTTTGGCGGAGCACTGAAGCTTTCTTT. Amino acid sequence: CASSLWVWRSTEAFF.

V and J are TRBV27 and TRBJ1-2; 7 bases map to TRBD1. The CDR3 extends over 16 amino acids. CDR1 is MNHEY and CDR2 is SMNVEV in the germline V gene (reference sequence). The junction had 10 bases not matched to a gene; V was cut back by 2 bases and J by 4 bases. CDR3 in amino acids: CASSLSSAGGSYGYTF. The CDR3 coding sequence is TGTGCCAGCAGTTTAAGCTCGGCAGGGGGGAGCTATGGCTACACCTTC.

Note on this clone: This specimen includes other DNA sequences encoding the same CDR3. The CDR3 region is CASSLAGGQPQHF. Here the CDR3 DNA reads TGTGCCAGCAGTTTAGCGGGGGGTCAGCCCCAGCATTTT. The chain joins TRBV27 to TRBJ1-5; weak D call: TRBD1 (5 bases). CDR3 size: 13 residues. In germline, CDR1 is MNHEY, CDR2 SMNVEV (reference sequence). The germline V and J ends were trimmed by 2 bases and 6 bases, with 8 bases remaining between them.

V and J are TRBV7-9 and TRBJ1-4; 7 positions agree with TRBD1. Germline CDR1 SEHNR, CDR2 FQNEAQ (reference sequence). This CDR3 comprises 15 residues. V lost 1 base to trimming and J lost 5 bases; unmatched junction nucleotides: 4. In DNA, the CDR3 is TGTGCCAGCAGCTTAGTGGGGACAGTAAATGAAAAACTGTTTTTT. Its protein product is CASSLVGTVNEKLFF.

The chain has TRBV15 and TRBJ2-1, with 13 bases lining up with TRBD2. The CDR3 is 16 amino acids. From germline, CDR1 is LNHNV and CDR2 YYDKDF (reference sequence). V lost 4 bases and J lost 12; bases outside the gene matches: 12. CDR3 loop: CATSNPAGTSGIGQFF. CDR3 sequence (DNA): TGTGCCACCAGCAACCCGGCCGGGACTAGCGGGATAGGGCAGTTCTTC.

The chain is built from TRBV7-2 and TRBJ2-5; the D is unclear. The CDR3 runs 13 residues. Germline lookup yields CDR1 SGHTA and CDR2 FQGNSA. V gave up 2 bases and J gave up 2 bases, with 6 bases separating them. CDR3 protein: CASSLRRQETQYF. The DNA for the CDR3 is TGTGCCAGCAGCTTACGGCGGCAAGAGACCCAGTACTTC.

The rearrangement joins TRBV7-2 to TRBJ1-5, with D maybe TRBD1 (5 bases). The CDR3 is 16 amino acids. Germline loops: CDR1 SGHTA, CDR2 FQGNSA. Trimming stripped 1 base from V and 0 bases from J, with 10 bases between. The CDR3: CASSLEGSNSNQPQHF. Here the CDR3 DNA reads TGTGCCAGCAGCTTAGAGGGGTCTAATAGCAATCAGCCCCAGCATTTT.

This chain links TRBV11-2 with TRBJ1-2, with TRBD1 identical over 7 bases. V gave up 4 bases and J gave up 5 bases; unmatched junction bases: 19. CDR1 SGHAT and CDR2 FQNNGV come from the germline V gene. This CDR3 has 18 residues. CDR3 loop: CASSSESRGQVFRYGYTF. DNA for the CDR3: TGTGCCAGCAGCTCCGAGTCGAGGGGGCAGGTGTTTCGGTATGGCTACACCTTC. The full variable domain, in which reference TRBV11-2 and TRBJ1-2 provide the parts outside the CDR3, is EAGVAQSPRYKIIEKRQSVAFWCNPISGHATLYWYQQILGQGPKLLIQFQNNGVVDDSQLPKDRFSAERLKGVDSTLKIQPAKLEDSAVYLCASSSESRGQVFRYGYTFGSGTRLTVV.

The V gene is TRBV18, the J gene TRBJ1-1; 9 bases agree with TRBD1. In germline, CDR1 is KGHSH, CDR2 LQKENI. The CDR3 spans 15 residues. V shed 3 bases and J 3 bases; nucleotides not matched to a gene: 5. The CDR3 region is CASSPGTGMDTEAFF. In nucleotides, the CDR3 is TGTGCCAGCTCACCGGGGACAGGGATGGACACTGAAGCTTTCTTT. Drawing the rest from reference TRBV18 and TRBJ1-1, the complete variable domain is NAGVMQNPRHLVRRRGQEARLRCSPMKGHSHVYWYRQLPEEGLKFMVYLQKENIIDESGMPKERFSAEFPKEGPSILRIQQVVRGDSAAYFCASSPGTGMDTEAFFGQGTRLTVV.